The 16 T cell receptor beta chains below all came from one sample that was sequenced in a study of T-cell reconstitution after alpha-beta-depleted transplantation in children. During its preparation, the TCRbeta library received unique molecular identifiers. Via MiXCR, TCRdb re-called the PCR reads, giving one row per CDR3 protein. The sample consists of 200,000 to 250,000 distinct CDR3 sequences, 11% of them appearing once. The sequenced sample was PBMCs, obtained before TCRalphabeta/CD19-depleted stem cell transplant. Receptors originate from a child under two years old with acute myeloid leukemia, due to receive a stem cell transplant.

This clonotype showed up many times. This chain joins TRBV6-5 and TRBJ2-3, with 10 bases matching TRBD2. After removal of 0 bases from V and 5 bases from J, the junction contained 2 bases not matched to a gene. From germline, CDR1 is MNHEY and CDR2 SVGAGI. The CDR3 is 15 amino acids. The CDR3 bases are TGTGCCAGCAGTTACTCAGCGGGAGGGCTAGATACGCAGTATTTT. It codes for CASSYSAGGLDTQYF.

At least ten counts were recorded for this clonotype. The CDR3 is CASSIVGIGLKAFF. CDR3 in DNA: TGTGCCAGCAGCATAGTGGGCATTGGTCTGAAAGCTTTCTTT. V is TRBV11-2 and J is TRBJ1-1; the D is unclear. Germline V gene lookup returns CDR1 SGHAT and CDR2 FQNNGV. CDR3 size: 14 residues. The V end lost 5 bases, the J end lost 9 bases, and 19 bases lay between the germline ends.

The chain couples TRBV12-3 or TRBV12-4 to TRBJ2-5; 7 bases are a match to TRBD2. The junction had 2 bases not matched to a gene; V was cut back by 3 bases and J by 4 bases. The CDR3 loop spans 13 amino acids. The chain's CDR3 is CASSLGRGETQYF. The CDR3 bases are TGTGCCAGCAGTTTGGGGAGGGGAGAGACCCAGTACTTC.

Ten or more counts support this clonotype. The chain has TRBV7-2 and TRBJ2-3; possible D gene TRBD2, 5 bases. CDR1 and CDR2 from the germline V gene are SGHTA and FQGNSA. This CDR3 is built from 14 residues. The germline V and J ends were trimmed by 4 bases and 6 bases, with 14 bases remaining between them. The CDR3 loop is CASSYDRGGDTQYF. CDR3 DNA sequence: TGTGCCAGCAGCTATGATAGAGGCGGGGATACGCAGTATTTT.

This clonotype has a count of ten or more. The rearrangement joins TRBV12-3 or TRBV12-4 to TRBJ1-5; D remains unclear. Trimming cost V 5 bases and J 5 bases, with 10 bases left between them. The CDR3 is 13 residues long. The CDR3 DNA is TGTGCCAGCAGTCCTAGGCAGGATCAGCCCCAGCATTTT. It specifies CASSPRQDQPQHF.

There are many counts of this clonotype. The rearrangement joins TRBV20-1 to TRBJ2-2; D gene uncertain. CDR1 is DFQATT, CDR2 SNEGSKA, per germline (reference sequence). Trimming shortened V by 1 base and J by 0 bases, and 3 bases separated the two germline ends. The CDR3 runs to 13 residues. CDR3 coding DNA: TGCAGTGCTAGAGCGTCGAACACCGGGGAGCTGTTTTTT. The encoded protein is CSARASNTGELFF.

This clonotype has only a few counts. V is TRBV7-6 and J is TRBJ2-4; no clear D. Germline V gene sequence: CDR1 SGHVS, CDR2 FNYEAQ. This CDR3 contains 12 residues. The V gene lost 4 bases and the J gene lost 8 bases, with 9 bases spanning the gap. CDR3 amino acids: CASSSSFDIQYF. The CDR3 DNA sequence: TGTGCCAGCAGCTCTAGTTTCGACATTCAGTACTTC.

Many counts were recorded for this clonotype. The CDR3 coding sequence is TGTGCCAGCAGGCTCGGATCCAATATCCACGAGCAGTACTTC. It yields the protein CASRLGSNIHEQYF. J is TRBJ2-7 and V is TRBV7-2; D gene ambiguous. Per germline, CDR1 SGHTA and CDR2 FQGNSA. The CDR3 has 14 residues. The V end lost 6 bases, the J end lost 5 bases, and 17 bases lay between the germline ends.

Many counts were recorded for this clonotype. The genes are TRBV5-1 and TRBJ2-7, with TRBD1 matching 8 bases. Germline values: CDR1 SGHRS, CDR2 YFSETQ. The CDR3 contains 14 residues. V was clipped by 0 bases and J by 7 bases; unmatched bases: 6. The CDR3 region has the DNA TGCGCCAGCAGCTTGGGGCAGGGGGCGTGGGAGCAGTACTTC. As protein: CASSLGQGAWEQYF.

This clonotype was seen many times. The chain is built from TRBV12-3 or TRBV12-4 and TRBJ1-1; possibly TRBD1 for D (6 bases). This CDR3 is 14 amino acids long. V lost 8 bases and J lost 5, with 18 bases in between. CDR3 protein: CASEHRGRVTEAFF. The CDR3 nucleotides are TGTGCCAGCGAGCATCGGGGGCGGGTTACTGAAGCTTTCTTT.

This clonotype appeared many times. This chain connects TRBV20-1 to TRBJ2-1; 10 bases are shared with TRBD2. The germline V gene has CDR1 DFQATT and CDR2 SNEGSKA (reference sequence). The CDR3 has 13 amino acids. J gave up 6 bases and V 7 bases, and 6 bases lay outside the gene matches. CDR3 region: CSGFLAGVNEQFF. In DNA, the CDR3 is TGCAGTGGTTTCCTAGCGGGGGTCAATGAGCAGTTCTTC.

This clonotype was detected ten times or more. The chain carries TRBV14 and TRBJ1-2; D might be TRBD1 (5 bases). V was pared by 1 base and J by 8 bases, with 17 bases between. Germline V gene lookup returns CDR1 SGHDN and CDR2 FVKESK. CDR3 length equals 15 residues. In nucleotides, the CDR3 is TGTGCCAGCAGCCAAGTTCGTTCAGGGATGAGAGGCTACACCTTC. Protein sequence: CASSQVRSGMRGYTF.

This clonotype was seen ten or more times. The chain couples TRBV4-2 to TRBJ1-3; D is perhaps TRBD1 (6 bases). Germline-derived CDR1 and CDR2 are LGHNA and YNFKEQ. CDR3 length: 19 amino acids. The V and J ends lost 0 bases and 2 bases respectively, with 20 bases between them. CDR3 nucleotides: TGTGCCAGCAGCCAAGAGAGCCCCCCACAGGGACCCCCTGGAAACACCATATATTTT. Translation: CASSQESPPQGPPGNTIYF.

This clonotype was recorded many times. The V gene is TRBV12-3 or TRBV12-4, the J gene TRBJ1-2, with a weak D call TRBD1 (6 bases). V lost 3 bases to trimming and J lost 4 bases, with 9 bases between them. The CDR3 is made up of 13 amino acids. The CDR3 coding sequence is TGTGCCAGCAGTTTTGGACAGATCTATGGCTACACCTTC. Residues: CASSFGQIYGYTF.

This clonotype was recorded at least ten times. The CDR3 protein is CASSPPLSDYNEQFF. CDR3 DNA: TGTGCCAGCTCACCACCCCTAAGCGACTACAATGAGCAGTTCTTC. The gene calls are TRBV18 and TRBJ2-1; D unclear. This CDR3 contains 15 residues. Germline V CDR1 and CDR2: KGHSH, LQKENI. The V end was cut by 0 bases, the J end by 3 bases, with 9 bases between.

This clonotype has a count of ten or more. The chain joins TRBV24-1 to TRBJ2-7; 10 bases match TRBD1. The germline gives CDR1 KGHDR, CDR2 SFDVKD. The V and J ends lost 2 bases and 2 bases, in that order; junction bases with no gene match: 5. The length of the CDR3 is 16 residues. The CDR3 DNA reads as TGTGCCACCAGTGATTCCCGGACAGGGGGGACCTACGAGCAGTACTTC. Its protein is CATSDSRTGGTYEQYF.